This T cell receptor (beta chain) is drawn from a study of CD8 T cells in Susac syndrome. Reverse transcription used about 0.45 to 1 ug RNA and random hexamers. TCRdb reprocessed the immunoSEQ multiplex PCR reads via MiXCR and lists one record per CDR3 protein. The data hold about 120,000 distinct CDR3 sequences, with 94% observed a single time. The healthy controls were matched to patients by age and sex. The CDR3 totals 13 residues. Germline V gene sequence: CDR1 LNHDA, CDR2 SQIVND (reference sequence). Trimming removed 7 bases from V and 10 bases from J; junction bases left unmatched: 7. Sequenced: CD4+ T cells from PBMCs. The chain combines TRBV19 with TRBJ2-3; 11 bases align to TRBD2. This sequence was found in a human donor in good health. The CDR3 coding sequence is TGTGCCAGTACCCAAGGGACTAGCGGATCGCAGTATTTT. Translating gives CASTQGTSGSQYF.